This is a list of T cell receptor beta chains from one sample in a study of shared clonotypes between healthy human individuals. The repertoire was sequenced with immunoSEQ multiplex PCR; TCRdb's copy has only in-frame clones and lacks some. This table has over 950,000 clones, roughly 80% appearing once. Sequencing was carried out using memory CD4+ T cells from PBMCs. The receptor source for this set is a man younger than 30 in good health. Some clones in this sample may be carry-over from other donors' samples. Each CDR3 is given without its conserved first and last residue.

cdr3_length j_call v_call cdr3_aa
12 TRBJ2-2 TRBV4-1 ASSLGLRSGELF
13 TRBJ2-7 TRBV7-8 ASSLEATALYEQY
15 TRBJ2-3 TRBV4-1 ASSQVNSGRDGDTQY
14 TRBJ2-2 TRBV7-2 ASSLVSSFNRGELF
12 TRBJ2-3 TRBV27 ASSFGVSTDTQY
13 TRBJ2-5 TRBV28 ASSSPMTGGETQY
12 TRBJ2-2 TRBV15 ATSRDRRTGELF
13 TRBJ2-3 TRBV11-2 ASSLEPVGGHTQY
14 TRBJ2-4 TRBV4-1 ASSPYLGLAKNIQY
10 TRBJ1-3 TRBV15 ATSHGGNTIY
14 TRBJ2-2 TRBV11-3 ASSPGHGPNTGELF